This TCR beta chain was sequenced for a study of blood T cell repertoires in COVID-19. Sequenced by immunoSEQ multiplex PCR; TCRdb stores in-frame clones only, minus some. The data show about 50,000 clones, around nine tenths seen once. The specimen was peripheral blood. This receptor was identified in a man in his fifties or sixties with active COVID-19.

The CDR3 DNA reads TGTGCCACCAGTGACCCCGGGACAGGGAGCTCTGGGGCCAACGTCCTGACTTTC. Translating it yields CATSDPGTGSSGANVLTF. The chain carries TRBV24-1 and TRBJ2-6; 9 nucleotides line up with TRBD1. Germline assignment: CDR1 KGHDR and CDR2 SFDVKD. The CDR3 is 18 residues long. The trim removed 4 bases at V and 0 bases at J, leaving 6 bases unmatched.